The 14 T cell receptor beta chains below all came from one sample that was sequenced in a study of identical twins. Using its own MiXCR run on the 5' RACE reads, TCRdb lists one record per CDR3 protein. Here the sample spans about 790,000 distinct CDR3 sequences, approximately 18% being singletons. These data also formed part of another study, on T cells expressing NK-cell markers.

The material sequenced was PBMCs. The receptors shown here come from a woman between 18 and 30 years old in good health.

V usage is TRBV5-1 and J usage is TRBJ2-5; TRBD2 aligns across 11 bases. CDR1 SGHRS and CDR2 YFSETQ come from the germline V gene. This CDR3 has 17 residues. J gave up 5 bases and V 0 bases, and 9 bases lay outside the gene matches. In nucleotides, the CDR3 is TGCGCCAGCAGCTTGGCTGGTAGCGGGAGGGTCAGGGAGACCCAGTACTTC. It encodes CASSLAGSGRVRETQYF. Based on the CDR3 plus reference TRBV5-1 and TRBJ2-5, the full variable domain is KAGVTQTPRYLIKTRGQQVTLSCSPISGHRSVSWYQQTPGQGLQFLFEYFSETQRNKGNFPGRFSGRQFSNSRSEMNVSTLELGDSALYLCASSLAGSGRVRETQYFGPGTRLLVL.

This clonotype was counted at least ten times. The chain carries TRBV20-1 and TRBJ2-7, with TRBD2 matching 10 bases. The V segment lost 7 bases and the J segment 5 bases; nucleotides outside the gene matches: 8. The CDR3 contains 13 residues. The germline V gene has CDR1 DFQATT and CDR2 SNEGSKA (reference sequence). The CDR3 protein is CSVLAGVDHEQYF. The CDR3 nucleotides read TGCAGTGTCCTAGCGGGGGTGGACCACGAGCAGTACTTC.

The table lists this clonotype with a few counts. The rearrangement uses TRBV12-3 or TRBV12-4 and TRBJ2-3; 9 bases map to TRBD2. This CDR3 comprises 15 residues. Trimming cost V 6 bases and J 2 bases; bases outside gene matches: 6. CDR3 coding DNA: TGTGCCAGCAGGCAAGCGGGGGGCCTCACAGATACGCAGTATTTT. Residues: CASRQAGGLTDTQYF.

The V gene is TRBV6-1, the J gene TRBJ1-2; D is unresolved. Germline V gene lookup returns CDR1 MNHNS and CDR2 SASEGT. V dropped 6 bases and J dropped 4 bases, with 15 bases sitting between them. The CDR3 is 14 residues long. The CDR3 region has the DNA TGTGCCAGCAGCACCGGGATGAGAAGCTATGGCTACACCTTC. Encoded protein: CASSTGMRSYGYTF.

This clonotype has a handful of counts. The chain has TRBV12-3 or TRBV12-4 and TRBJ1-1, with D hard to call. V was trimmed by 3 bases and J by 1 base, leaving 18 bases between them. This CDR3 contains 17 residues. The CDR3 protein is CASSFAWTGMENTEAFF. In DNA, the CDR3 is TGTGCCAGCAGTTTTGCCTGGACGGGAATGGAGAACACTGAAGCTTTCTTT.

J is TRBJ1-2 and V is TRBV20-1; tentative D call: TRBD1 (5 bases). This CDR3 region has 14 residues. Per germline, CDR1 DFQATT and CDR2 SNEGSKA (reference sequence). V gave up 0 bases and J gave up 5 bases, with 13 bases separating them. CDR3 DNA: TGCAGTGCTAGAGATCTAAGGAGGGGTTATGGCTACACCTTC. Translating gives CSARDLRRGYGYTF.

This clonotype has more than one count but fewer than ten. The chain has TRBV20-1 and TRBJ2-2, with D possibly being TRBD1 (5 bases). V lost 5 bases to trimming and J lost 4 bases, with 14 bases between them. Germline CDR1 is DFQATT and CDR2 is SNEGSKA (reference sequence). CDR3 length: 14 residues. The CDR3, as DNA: TGCAGTGCTGTCAGGGTCGACGGCACCGGGGAGCTGTTTTTT. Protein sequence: CSAVRVDGTGELFF.

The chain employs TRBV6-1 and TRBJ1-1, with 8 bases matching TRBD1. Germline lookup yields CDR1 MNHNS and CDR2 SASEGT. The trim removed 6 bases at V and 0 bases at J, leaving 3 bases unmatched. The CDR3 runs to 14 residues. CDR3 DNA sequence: TGTGCCAGCAGGCGGGGACAGGTGAACACTGAAGCTTTCTTT. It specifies CASRRGQVNTEAFF.

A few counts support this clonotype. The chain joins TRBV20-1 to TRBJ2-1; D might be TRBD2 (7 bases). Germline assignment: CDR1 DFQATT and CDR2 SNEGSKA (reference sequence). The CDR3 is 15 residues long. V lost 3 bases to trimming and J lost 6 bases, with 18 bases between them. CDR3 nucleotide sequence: TGCAGTGCTAGTAAAAAGCGGGAAGGGGGCAATGAGCAGTTCTTC. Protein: CSASKKREGGNEQFF.

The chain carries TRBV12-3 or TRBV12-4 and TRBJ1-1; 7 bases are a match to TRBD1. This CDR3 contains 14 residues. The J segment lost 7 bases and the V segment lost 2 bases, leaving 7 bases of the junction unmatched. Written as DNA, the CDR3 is TGTGCCAGCAGTTTAAACAGGGGAAGATATGAAGCTTTCTTT. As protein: CASSLNRGRYEAFF.

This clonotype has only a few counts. This CDR3 reads CASSYGGAGGLYEQYF. CDR3 DNA: TGTGCCAGCAGCTATGGCGGGGCAGGGGGACTCTACGAGCAGTACTTC. V is TRBV7-9 and J is TRBJ2-7; D perhaps matches TRBD1 (7 bases). CDR1 and CDR2 from the germline V gene are SEHNR and FQNEAQ (reference sequence). The CDR3 extends over 16 amino acids. Trimming took off 4 bases at V and 3 bases at J, with 19 bases between the two ends.

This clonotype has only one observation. The CDR3 coding sequence is TGCGCCAGCCCGCCCACAGATACGCAGTATTTT. Amino acid sequence: CASPPTDTQYF. The rearrangement joins TRBV5-1 to TRBJ2-3; no clear D. Germline V CDR1 and CDR2: SGHRS, YFSETQ. The CDR3 length is 11 residues. V was trimmed by 7 bases and J by 2 bases, leaving 5 bases between them.

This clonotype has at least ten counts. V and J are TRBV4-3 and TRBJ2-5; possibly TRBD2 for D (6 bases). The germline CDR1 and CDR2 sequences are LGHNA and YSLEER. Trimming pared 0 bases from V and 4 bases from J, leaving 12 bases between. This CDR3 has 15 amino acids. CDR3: CASSQEAGFLETQYF. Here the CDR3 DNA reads TGCGCCAGCAGCCAAGAAGCGGGCTTTTTAGAGACCCAGTACTTC.

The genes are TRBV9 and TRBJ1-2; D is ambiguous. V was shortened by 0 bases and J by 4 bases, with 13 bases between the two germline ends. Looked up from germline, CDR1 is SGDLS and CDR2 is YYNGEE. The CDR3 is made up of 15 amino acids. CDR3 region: CASSVGPSDAYGYTF. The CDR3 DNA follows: TGTGCCAGCAGCGTAGGCCCCTCAGACGCCTATGGCTACACCTTC. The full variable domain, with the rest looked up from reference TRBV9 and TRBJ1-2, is DSGVTQTPKHLITATGQRVTLRCSPRSGDLSVYWYQQSLDQGLQFLIQYYNGEERAKGNILERFSAQQFPDLHSELNLSSLELGDSALYFCASSVGPSDAYGYTFGSGTRLTVV.